These T cell receptor beta chains were read from a single sample in a study of blood T cells in healthy people across ages. TCRdb reprocessed the 5' RACE reads with MiXCR, giving one entry per CDR3 protein. The data hold some 1.5 million distinct CDR3 sequences, with roughly two fifths observed a single time. Sequenced sample: blood. The receptors were gathered from a woman in her late teens or twenties in good health. CDR3s include the opening cysteine and the closing phenylalanine or tryptophan. D genes are given only for firm matches. Expanded clones get a size class; other rows say once, few or many, or leave the size out.

J: TRBJ1-1; V: TRBV6-5; D: NA; size: NA; length: 14; DNA: TGTGCCAGCAGTCGGAGTGGGGGGAGGACTGAAGCTTTCTTT; CDR3: CASSRSGGRTEAFF
J: TRBJ2-3; V: TRBV7-2; D: NA; size: NA; length: 14; DNA: TGTGCCAGCAGCCCCATCGGCGCACGGGGGACGCAGTATTTT; CDR3: CASSPIGARGTQYF
J: TRBJ2-5; V: TRBV20-1; D: NA; size: NA; length: 12; DNA: TGCAGTGAAAGGAGGGCCAAAGAGACCCAGTACTTC; CDR3: CSERRAKETQYF
J: TRBJ2-7; V: TRBV5-1; D: NA; size: many; length: 13; DNA: TGCGCCAGCAGCTTGGCCGGGAACTACGAGCAGTACTTC; CDR3: CASSLAGNYEQYF
J: TRBJ2-1; V: TRBV5-1; D: NA; size: NA; length: 14; DNA: TGCGCCAGCAGCTTGGTGGCGGGTCTCAATGAGCAGTTCTTC; CDR3: CASSLVAGLNEQFF
J: TRBJ2-3; V: TRBV12-5; D: TRBD2; size: few; length: 16; DNA: TGTGCTAGTGGTTTGGTTTCGGGAGGGCCCACAGATACGCAGTATTTT; CDR3: CASGLVSGGPTDTQYF
J: TRBJ2-7; V: TRBV28; D: TRBD1; size: few; length: 15; DNA: TGTGCCAGCAGTCTCTACAGGGGGCGCGTCAACGAGCAGTACTTC; CDR3: CASSLYRGRVNEQYF
J: TRBJ1-1; V: TRBV7-2; D: NA; size: once; length: 17; DNA: TGTGCCAGCAGCCTCGCAGGGCATTCCTTAATGAACACTGAAGCTTTCTTT; CDR3: CASSLAGHSLMNTEAFF
J: TRBJ2-2; V: TRBV18; D: NA; size: NA; length: 16; DNA: TGTGCCAGCTCACCTCCGGGACTGATCAACACCGGGGAGCTGTTTTTT; CDR3: CASSPPGLINTGELFF
J: TRBJ2-7; V: TRBV10-3; D: NA; size: few; length: 16; DNA: TGTGCCATCAGTGACTTTAGGGGCCCGAGCTCCTACGAGCAGTACTTC; CDR3: CAISDFRGPSSYEQYF
J: TRBJ2-7; V: TRBV29-1; D: TRBD1; size: NA; length: 15; DNA: TGCAGCGTTGAAGATCTACGGACAGGGGTGTACGAGCAGTACTTC; CDR3: CSVEDLRTGVYEQYF
J: TRBJ1-1; V: TRBV7-6; D: NA; size: NA; length: 13; DNA: TGTGCCAGCAGGTCAAGGGTGAACACTGAAGCTTTCTTT; CDR3: CASRSRVNTEAFF
J: TRBJ2-1; V: TRBV9; D: TRBD2; size: NA; length: 17; DNA: TGTGCCAGCAGCCCAAGGACTAGCGGGAGTGGGTACAATGAGCAGTTCTTC; CDR3: CASSPRTSGSGYNEQFF
J: TRBJ2-1; V: TRBV9; D: TRBD2; size: few; length: 16; DNA: TGTGCCAGCAGCGTAGGGCCTAGCGGGAGATACAATGAGCAGTTCTTC; CDR3: CASSVGPSGRYNEQFF
J: TRBJ1-2; V: TRBV12-3/TRBV12-4; D: TRBD1; size: NA; length: 14; DNA: TGTGCCAGCAGTTCGACAGGGGTAGTGCGCAGCTACACCTTC; CDR3: CASSSTGVVRSYTF
J: TRBJ1-1; V: TRBV3-1; D: NA; size: few; length: 14; DNA: TGTGCCAGCAGCCAACGGGGTGAGAACACTGAAGCTTTCTTT; CDR3: CASSQRGENTEAFF
J: TRBJ1-2; V: TRBV7-2; D: TRBD1; size: few; length: 15; DNA: TGTGCCAGCAGCTTAGCCCGGGACAGGGGGAATGGCTACACCTTC; CDR3: CASSLARDRGNGYTF
J: TRBJ2-7; V: TRBV7-2; D: NA; size: many; length: 14; DNA: TGTGCCAGCAGCTTGGTCGGGACATCCTACGAGCAGTACTTC; CDR3: CASSLVGTSYEQYF
J: TRBJ1-5; V: TRBV20-1; D: TRBD1; size: NA; length: 13; DNA: TGCAGTGCTAAGACAGGGAGCAATCAGCCCCAGCATTTT; CDR3: CSAKTGSNQPQHF
J: TRBJ2-5; V: TRBV20-1; D: NA; size: few; length: 14; DNA: TGCAGTGCTAGAGGGGGGGGGCCCTTAGAGACCCAGTACTTC; CDR3: CSARGGGPLETQYF
J: TRBJ2-3; V: TRBV6-5; D: NA; size: many; length: 12; DNA: TGTGCCAGCAGTTACGACACAGATACGCAGTATTTT; CDR3: CASSYDTDTQYF
J: TRBJ1-1; V: TRBV6-2/TRBV6-3; D: TRBD1; size: many; length: 15; DNA: TGTGCCAGCAGTTCCTCCGGGACAGCCAACACTGAAGCTTTCTTT; CDR3: CASSSSGTANTEAFF
J: TRBJ2-3; V: TRBV20-1; D: NA; size: few; length: 12; DNA: TGCAGTGCAGAGGCGGGCCGAGATACGCAGTATTTT; CDR3: CSAEAGRDTQYF
J: TRBJ1-5; V: TRBV7-9; D: TRBD1; size: few; length: 14; DNA: TGTGCCAGCAGTCAGGGACAGGCGATTCAGCCCCAGCATTTT; CDR3: CASSQGQAIQPQHF
J: TRBJ1-4; V: TRBV15; D: TRBD1; size: few; length: 15; DNA: TGTGCCACCAGCAGGGACAGGGCAACTAATGAAAAACTGTTTTTT; CDR3: CATSRDRATNEKLFF
J: TRBJ1-2; V: TRBV29-1; D: TRBD1; size: few; length: 13; DNA: TGCAGCGCTACTGCGGGGACAGTCTATGGCTACACCTTC; CDR3: CSATAGTVYGYTF
J: TRBJ2-1; V: TRBV28; D: NA; size: NA; length: 14; DNA: TGTGCCATCACAGGCCAAGGTCCCTACAATGAGCAGTTCTTC; CDR3: CAITGQGPYNEQFF
J: TRBJ1-5; V: TRBV15; D: NA; size: few; length: 16; DNA: TGTGCCACCAGCAAGAGGTTGACAGAGAGCAATCAGCCCCAGCATTTT; CDR3: CATSKRLTESNQPQHF
J: TRBJ2-1; V: TRBV10-3; D: TRBD2; size: NA; length: 16; DNA: TGTGCCATCAGTGAGCAAATAGCGGGGGCCTACAATGAGCAGTTCTTC; CDR3: CAISEQIAGAYNEQFF
J: TRBJ1-1; V: TRBV30; D: NA; size: NA; length: 15; DNA: TGTGCCTGGAGTGTCCCTCGCGAGGGGAACACTGAAGCTTTCTTT; CDR3: CAWSVPREGNTEAFF
J: TRBJ2-5; V: TRBV20-1; D: NA; size: NA; length: 14; DNA: TGCAGTGCTAGTGATGCGGGGAGAGTGGAGACCCAGTACTTC; CDR3: CSASDAGRVETQYF
J: TRBJ1-2; V: TRBV28; D: NA; size: few; length: 14; DNA: TGTGCCAGCAGTCCGTTAATACAGGGAGGTGGCTACACCTTC; CDR3: CASSPLIQGGGYTF
J: TRBJ2-7; V: TRBV4-3; D: NA; size: NA; length: 13; DNA: TGCGCCAGCAGCCAACAACTGGGCTACGAGCAGTACTTC; CDR3: CASSQQLGYEQYF
J: TRBJ2-5; V: TRBV3-1; D: NA; size: few; length: 15; DNA: TGTGCCAGCAGCCCCCCGGCGACACACCAAGAGACCCAGTACTTC; CDR3: CASSPPATHQETQYF
J: TRBJ2-7; V: TRBV9; D: NA; size: NA; length: 14; DNA: TGTGCCAGCAGCGTAGCTCAATCGGCCTACGAGCAGTACTTC; CDR3: CASSVAQSAYEQYF
J: TRBJ2-3; V: TRBV29-1; D: NA; size: once; length: 11; DNA: TGCAGCGCGGGACGCACAGGTACGCAGTATTTT; CDR3: CSAGRTGTQYF
J: TRBJ2-5; V: TRBV29-1; D: NA; size: NA; length: 13; DNA: TGCAGCGTTGTTACGGCAGCCCGAGAGACCCAGTACTTC; CDR3: CSVVTAARETQYF
J: TRBJ2-7; V: TRBV6-2/TRBV6-3; D: NA; size: NA; length: 15; DNA: TGTGCCAGCAGTTATTTTGCGGGACTCCACTACGAGCAGTACTTC; CDR3: CASSYFAGLHYEQYF
J: TRBJ2-5; V: TRBV28; D: NA; size: NA; length: 13; DNA: TGTGCCAGCAGGCAGAGGCTCCGAGAGACCCAGTACTTC; CDR3: CASRQRLRETQYF
J: TRBJ2-7; V: TRBV20-1; D: NA; size: NA; length: 14; DNA: TGCAGTGCGGGTGGAGGTAACTCCTACAATGAGCAGTACTTC; CDR3: CSAGGGNSYNEQYF
J: TRBJ1-5; V: TRBV28; D: NA; size: many; length: 12; DNA: TGTGCCAGCAGTTCGGGCAATCAGCCCCAGCATTTT; CDR3: CASSSGNQPQHF
J: TRBJ1-2; V: TRBV28; D: NA; size: many; length: 13; DNA: TGTGCCAGCAGTGGCCTGAGAAAGTACGCCGACACCTTC; CDR3: CASSGLRKYADTF
J: TRBJ2-7; V: TRBV7-9; D: TRBD1; size: NA; length: 15; DNA: TGTGCCAGCAGCTTAGTGGTAGGGGGCGCGTACGAGCAGTACTTC; CDR3: CASSLVVGGAYEQYF
J: TRBJ2-1; V: TRBV5-1; D: NA; size: NA; length: 16; DNA: TGCGCCAGCAGCCGAACAGGGCGAGAACCCTACAATGAGCAGTTCTTC; CDR3: CASSRTGREPYNEQFF
J: TRBJ2-3; V: TRBV4-1; D: TRBD2; size: NA; length: 17; DNA: TGCGCCAGCAGCCGACTAATACTAGCGGGGGGGGAAGATACGCAGTATTTT; CDR3: CASSRLILAGGEDTQYF
J: TRBJ1-3; V: TRBV4-3; D: NA; size: NA; length: 16; DNA: TGCGCCAGCAGCCAAGATCTGCCGGGCTCTGGAAACACCATATATTTT; CDR3: CASSQDLPGSGNTIYF
J: TRBJ2-3; V: TRBV7-9; D: TRBD2; size: NA; length: 14; DNA: TGTGCCAGCAAGCGAGCGGGGGAGACAGATACGCAGTATTTT; CDR3: CASKRAGETDTQYF
J: TRBJ2-7; V: TRBV7-8; D: NA; size: NA; length: 16; DNA: TGTGCCAGCAACCTCAACTCTGAGGGCAGGCTCTACGAGCAGTACTTC; CDR3: CASNLNSEGRLYEQYF
J: TRBJ1-2; V: TRBV7-2; D: NA; size: NA; length: 14; DNA: TGTGCCAGCAGACCCCTTTCAGGGATCTATGGCTACACCTTC; CDR3: CASRPLSGIYGYTF
J: TRBJ2-3; V: TRBV2; D: TRBD2; size: NA; length: 14; DNA: TGCGCCAGCGGGGGACTAGCGGGGGCCTCCTCGGAGTATTTT; CDR3: CASGGLAGASSEYF
J: TRBJ1-3; V: TRBV4-3; D: NA; size: NA; length: 13; DNA: TGCGCCAGCAGCCAAGATCTGAAAAACACCATATATTTT; CDR3: CASSQDLKNTIYF
J: TRBJ2-3; V: TRBV20-1; D: NA; size: few; length: 15; DNA: TGCAGTGCTAGGAAATTAAGCGTTAGCACAGATACGCAGTATTTT; CDR3: CSARKLSVSTDTQYF
J: TRBJ1-1; V: TRBV5-1; D: NA; size: NA; length: 15; DNA: TGCGCCAGCAGCCGGGTTGGAGGGGCGAACACTGAAGCTTTCTTT; CDR3: CASSRVGGANTEAFF
J: TRBJ2-1; V: TRBV29-1; D: TRBD2; size: NA; length: 15; DNA: TGCAGCGTTGATAAGAGACTAGCGAGAGACAATGAGCAGTTCTTC; CDR3: CSVDKRLARDNEQFF
J: TRBJ1-1; V: TRBV20-1; D: NA; size: once; length: 14; DNA: TGCAGTGCTAGAGATCGGGCCCGGAACACTGAAGCTTTCTTT; CDR3: CSARDRARNTEAFF